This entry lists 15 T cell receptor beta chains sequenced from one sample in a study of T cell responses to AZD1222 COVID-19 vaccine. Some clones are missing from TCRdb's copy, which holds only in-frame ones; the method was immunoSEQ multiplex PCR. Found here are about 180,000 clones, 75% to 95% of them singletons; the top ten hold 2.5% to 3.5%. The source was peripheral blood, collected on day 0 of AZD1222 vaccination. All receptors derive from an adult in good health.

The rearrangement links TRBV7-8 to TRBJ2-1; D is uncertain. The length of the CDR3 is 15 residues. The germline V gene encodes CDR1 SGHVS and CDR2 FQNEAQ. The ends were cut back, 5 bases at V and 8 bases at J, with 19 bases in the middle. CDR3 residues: CASSPTSGPRDEQFF. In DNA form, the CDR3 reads TGTGCCAGCAGCCCCACCTCTGGGCCTAGGGATGAGCAGTTCTTC.

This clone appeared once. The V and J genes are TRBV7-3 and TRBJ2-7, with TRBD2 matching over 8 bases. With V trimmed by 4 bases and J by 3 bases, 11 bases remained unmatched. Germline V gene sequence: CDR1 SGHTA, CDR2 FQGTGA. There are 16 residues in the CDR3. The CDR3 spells CASSSGAPGLGYEQYF. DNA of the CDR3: TGTGCCAGCAGCTCCGGCGCCCCGGGACTAGGCTACGAGCAGTACTTC.

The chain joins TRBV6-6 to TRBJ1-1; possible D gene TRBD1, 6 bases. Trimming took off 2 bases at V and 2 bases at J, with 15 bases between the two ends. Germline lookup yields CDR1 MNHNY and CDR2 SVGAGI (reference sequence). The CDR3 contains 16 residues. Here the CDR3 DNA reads TGTGCCAGCAGTTACGCCCCGGGACAACTCAACACTGAAGCTTTCTTT. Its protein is CASSYAPGQLNTEAFF.

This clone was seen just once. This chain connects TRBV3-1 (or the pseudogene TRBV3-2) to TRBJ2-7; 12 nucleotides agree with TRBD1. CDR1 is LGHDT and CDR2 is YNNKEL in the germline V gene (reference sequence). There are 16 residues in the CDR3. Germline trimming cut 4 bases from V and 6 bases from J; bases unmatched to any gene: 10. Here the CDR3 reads CASSRGTGGRGVEQYF. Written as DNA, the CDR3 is TGTGCCAGCAGCCGAGGGACAGGGGGCAGGGGGGTCGAGCAGTACTTC.

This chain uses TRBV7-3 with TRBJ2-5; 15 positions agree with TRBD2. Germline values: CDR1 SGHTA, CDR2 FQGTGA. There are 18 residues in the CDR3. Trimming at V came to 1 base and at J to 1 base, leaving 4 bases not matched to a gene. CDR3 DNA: TGTGCCAGCAGCTTAAAGGGACTAGCGGGGGGACCCCAAGAGACCCAGTACTTC. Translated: CASSLKGLAGGPQETQYF.

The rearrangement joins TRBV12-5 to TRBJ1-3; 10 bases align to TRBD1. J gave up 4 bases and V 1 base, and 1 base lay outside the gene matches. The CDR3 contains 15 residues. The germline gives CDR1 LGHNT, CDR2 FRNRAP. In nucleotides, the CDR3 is TGTGCTAGTGGTTTGGGGACAGGGGGAGGAAACACCATATATTTT. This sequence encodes CASGLGTGGGNTIYF.

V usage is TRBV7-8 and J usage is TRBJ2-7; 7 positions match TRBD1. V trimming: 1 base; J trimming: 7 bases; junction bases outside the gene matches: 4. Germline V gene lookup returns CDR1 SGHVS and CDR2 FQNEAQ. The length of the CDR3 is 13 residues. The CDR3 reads CASSLDRGQEQYF. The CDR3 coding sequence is TGTGCCAGCAGCTTAGACAGGGGCCAGGAGCAGTACTTC.

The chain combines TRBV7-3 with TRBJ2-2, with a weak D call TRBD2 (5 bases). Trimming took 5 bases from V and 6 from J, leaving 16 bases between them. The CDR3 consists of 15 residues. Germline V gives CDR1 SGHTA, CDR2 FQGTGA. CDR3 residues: CASSLNGNGAGELFF. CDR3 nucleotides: TGTGCCAGCAGCCTCAACGGGAACGGGGCCGGGGAGCTGTTTTTT.

The CDR3 here is CASSLRGSWETQYF. For the CDR3, the DNA is TGTGCCAGCAGTTTACGGGGCAGTTGGGAGACCCAGTACTTC. This chain uses TRBV27 with TRBJ2-5, with D perhaps matching TRBD1 or TRBD2 (5 bases each). Germline V gives CDR1 MNHEY, CDR2 SMNVEV (reference sequence). V was trimmed by 2 bases and J by 5 bases, leaving 12 bases between them. The CDR3 spans 14 residues.

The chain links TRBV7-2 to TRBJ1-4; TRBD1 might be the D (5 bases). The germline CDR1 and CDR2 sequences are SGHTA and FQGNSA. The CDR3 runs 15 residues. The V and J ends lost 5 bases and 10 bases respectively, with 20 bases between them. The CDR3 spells CASSPGGTARGKLFF. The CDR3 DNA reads TGTGCCAGCAGCCCGGGGGGGACCGCTCGGGGAAAACTGTTTTTT.

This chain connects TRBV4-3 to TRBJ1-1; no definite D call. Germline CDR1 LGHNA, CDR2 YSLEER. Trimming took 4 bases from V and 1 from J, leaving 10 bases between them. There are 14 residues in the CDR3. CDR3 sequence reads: CASSRDTENTEAFF. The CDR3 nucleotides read TGCGCCAGCAGCCGAGACACAGAGAACACTGAAGCTTTCTTT.

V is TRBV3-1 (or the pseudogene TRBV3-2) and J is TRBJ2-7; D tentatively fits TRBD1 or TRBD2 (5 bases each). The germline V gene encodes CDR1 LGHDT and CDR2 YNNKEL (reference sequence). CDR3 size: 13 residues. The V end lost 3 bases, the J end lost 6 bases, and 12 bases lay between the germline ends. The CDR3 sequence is CASSQGRVGEQYF. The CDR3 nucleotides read TGTGCCAGCAGCCAGGGACGAGTGGGCGAGCAGTACTTC.

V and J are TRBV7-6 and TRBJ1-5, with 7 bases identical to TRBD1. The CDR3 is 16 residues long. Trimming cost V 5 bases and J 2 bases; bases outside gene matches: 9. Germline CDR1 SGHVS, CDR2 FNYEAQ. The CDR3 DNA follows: TGTGCCAGCAGCACCAGGGGGGGCATGGGCAATCAGCCCCAGCATTTT. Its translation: CASSTRGGMGNQPQHF.

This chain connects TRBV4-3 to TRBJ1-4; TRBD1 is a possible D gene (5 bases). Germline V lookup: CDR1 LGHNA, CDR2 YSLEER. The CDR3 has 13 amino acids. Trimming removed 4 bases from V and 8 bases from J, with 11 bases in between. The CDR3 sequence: CASSRRAEEKLFF. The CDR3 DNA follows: TGCGCCAGCAGCCGCAGGGCGGAAGAAAAACTGTTTTTT.

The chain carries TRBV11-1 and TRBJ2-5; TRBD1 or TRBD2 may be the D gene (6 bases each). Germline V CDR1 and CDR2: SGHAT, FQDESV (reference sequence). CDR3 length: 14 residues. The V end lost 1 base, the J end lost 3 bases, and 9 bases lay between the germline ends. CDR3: CASSLGGAKETQYF. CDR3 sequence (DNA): TGTGCCAGCAGCTTAGGGGGGGCAAAAGAGACCCAGTACTTC. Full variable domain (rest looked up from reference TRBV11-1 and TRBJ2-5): EAEVAQSPRYKITEKSQAVAFWCDPISGHATLYWYRQILGQGPELLVQFQDESVVDDSQLPKDRFSAERLKGVDSTLKIQPAELGDSAMYLCASSLGGAKETQYFGPGTRLLVL.